This TCR beta chain was captured by sequencing in a study of T-cell memory formation after mild COVID-19. Study context: Most TCR clusters belonged to a single donor.

This clonotype was recorded at least ten times. Its specificity is not known. Whole-study findings and limits: Mainly in CM and EM were contracting CD4+ clones; CD8+ were in EMRA. Day 15 to 85 contractors were CD4/CD8 balanced; later expanders leaned CD4+.

5'RACE primed at constant segments yielded TCR alpha and TCR beta cDNA libraries bearing sample barcodes and UMIs. Via MiXCR, TCRdb re-called the 5' RACE reads, giving one row per CDR3 protein. The sample shows 350,000 to 400,000 distinct CDR3 sequences, 13% to 15% of them seen only once. Per germline, CDR1 MNHEY and CDR2 SMNVEV (reference sequence). V was clipped by 8 bases and J by 4 bases; unmatched bases: 3. This CDR3 comprises 13 residues. The receptor was isolated from a man between 18 and 29 years old who had mild COVID-19 (a few samples of this study predate the infection). Cell type and time point are not known. The rearrangement links TRBV27 to TRBJ2-1; 9 nucleotides agree with TRBD2. Sample: PBMCs or a T cell subset sorted from them (not recorded which). The CDR3 region has the DNA TGTGCCAGCTGCAGCGGGGGGTACAATGAGCAGTTCTTC. Its protein product is CASCSGGYNEQFF.